The 8 T cell receptor beta chains below all came from one sample that was sequenced in a study of T cells in Graves' hyperthyroidism and ophthalmopathy. Template material for amplifying TCR beta CDR3 regions consisted of RNA transcripts. A set of HTBI primers served as the primers for a first-round RT-PCR of the TCR CDR3. Each CDR3 protein gets one entry after TCRdb re-called the multiplex PCR reads with MiXCR. The sample lists hundreds of thousands of distinct CDR3 sequences, just over 35% occurring once. The sequenced sample consisted of blood. The receptors shown here come from a woman aged 35 to 49 with Graves' hyperthyroidism.

The chain employs TRBV5-1 and TRBJ2-2; 7 bases are a match to TRBD2. CDR1 SGHRS and CDR2 YFSETQ come from the germline V gene. J was trimmed by 0 bases and V by 4 bases; bases with no gene match: 9. The CDR3 consists of 17 residues. The CDR3 coding sequence is TGCGCCAGCAGCCGGGGCGGCGGGGGAACGAACACCGGGGAGCTGTTTTTT. It translates to CASSRGGGGTNTGELFF.

This clonotype was seen many times. The chain couples TRBV11-2 to TRBJ2-7; 9 bases are a match to TRBD1. V dropped 3 bases and J dropped 3; count of bases not matched to a gene: 6. Germline-derived CDR1 and CDR2 are SGHAT and FQNNGV. The CDR3 loop spans 15 amino acids. The CDR3 bases are TGTGCCAGCAGCTTCGTCTGGGACAGGGACTACGAGCAGTACTTC. Protein: CASSFVWDRDYEQYF.

This clonotype appeared a few times. The J gene is TRBJ2-5, the V gene TRBV6-5, with D tentatively TRBD1 (5 bases). Trimming removed 6 bases from V and 5 bases from J, with 13 bases in between. The CDR3 consists of 13 residues. CDR1 MNHEY and CDR2 SVGAGI come from the germline V gene. CDR3 protein: CASRTDLPETQYF. The CDR3 nucleotides read TGTGCCAGCAGGACAGATCTTCCGGAGACCCAGTACTTC.

Ten or more counts support this clonotype. This sequence joins TRBV14 and TRBJ1-1; 7 bases fit TRBD1. Germline-derived CDR1 and CDR2 are SGHDN and FVKESK. The CDR3 has 14 residues. Germline trimming cut 3 bases from V and 5 bases from J; bases unmatched to any gene: 6. The CDR3 DNA follows: TGTGCCAGCAGCCACCAGGGGGTCCTTACTGAAGCTTTCTTT. This encodes CASSHQGVLTEAFF.

Many counts were recorded for this clonotype. The chain uses TRBV24-1 and TRBJ1-5; D is unresolved. CDR1 is KGHDR and CDR2 is SFDVKD in the germline V gene. V was cut by 2 bases and J by 14 bases, with 15 bases left in between. CDR3 size: 13 residues. CDR3 region: CATSDSSGRLEHF. DNA of the CDR3: TGTGCCACCAGTGATTCCAGCGGGAGGCTTGAGCATTTT.

This clonotype was found a few times. The rearrangement links TRBV6-5 to TRBJ1-2; no definite D call. Germline CDR1 is MNHEY and CDR2 is SVGAGI. V was cut by 7 bases and J by 7 bases, with 19 bases left in between. CDR3 length equals 14 residues. For the CDR3, the DNA is TGTGCCAGCACCTCCCCTCCTCCCCGGGGTGGCTACACCTTC. It yields the protein CASTSPPPRGGYTF.

The CDR3 coding sequence is TGCAGCGTCCCCGGGACTAGCGGGGGGAACACCGGGGAGCTGTTTTTT. This sequence encodes CSVPGTSGGNTGELFF. The genes are TRBV29-1 and TRBJ2-2, with TRBD2 identical over 14 bases. Germline V gene data show CDR1 as SQVTM and CDR2 as ANQGSEA. CDR3 length equals 16 residues. V dropped 6 bases and J dropped 1; count of bases not matched to a gene: 4.

The genes are TRBV20-1 and TRBJ2-5, with D perhaps assigned TRBD1 or TRBD2 (5 bases each). Germline V gene data show CDR1 as DFQATT and CDR2 as SNEGSKA (reference sequence). CDR3 length equals 13 residues. Trimming left V 5 bases short and J 1 base short, with 11 bases between. CDR3 in amino acids: CSAGAGIQETQYF. CDR3 nucleotide sequence: TGCAGTGCTGGGGCGGGCATCCAAGAGACCCAGTACTTC.